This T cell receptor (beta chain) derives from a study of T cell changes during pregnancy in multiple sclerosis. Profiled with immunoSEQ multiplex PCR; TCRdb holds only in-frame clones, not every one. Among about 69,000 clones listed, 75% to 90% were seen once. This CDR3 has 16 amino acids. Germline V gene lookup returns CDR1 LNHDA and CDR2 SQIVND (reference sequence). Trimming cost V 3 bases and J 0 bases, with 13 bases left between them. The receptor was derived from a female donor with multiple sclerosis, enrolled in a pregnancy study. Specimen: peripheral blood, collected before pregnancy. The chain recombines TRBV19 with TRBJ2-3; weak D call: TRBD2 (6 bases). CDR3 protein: CASSIGNSGSTDTQYF. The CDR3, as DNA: TGTGCCAGTAGTATTGGTAATAGCGGCAGCACAGATACGCAGTATTTT.